This T cell receptor (beta chain) derives from a study of T cell repertoires in cytomegalovirus infection (dated by TCRdb to the late 2010s). About the investigation overall: Recently identified HLA-C-restricted CMV epitopes, whose presentation resists viral immunomodulation, were targeted by peptide stimulations together with well-studied HLA-B-restricted epitopes. Because public TCR beta signatures pointed to carriage of CMV infection together with the matching HLA type, the HLA type of each donor mattered for the analysis.

Sequencing instrument: Illumina HiSeq 1500. TCRdb reworked the public reads: Q25 trimming with fastp, MiXCR clone assembly, productive beta chains retained. Identical CDR3 proteins give one entry, which carries the most common genes and DNA. The sample profile shows some 800,000 distinct CDR3 sequences; about 28% of them were found once. Jointly, the top ten make up 13% of the sample. Comments on this clonotype: Its antigen has not been determined. One base away there is no much larger clone; base qualities are not given.

In the paper's terms, the treatment or condition label means: in vitro stimulation with specific CMV peptide epitopes to enrich CMV-specific T cells. The investigation overall reported the following: Cumulative frequency of public TCR beta family members discriminated carriers of CMV infection plus the relevant HLA type in this cohort and an independent approximately 350-donor cohort. In the ex vivo response, HLA-C-restricted CMV-specific TCR beta clonotypes were dominant, and in two of eight donors the single most frequent clonotype came from this HLA-C-restricted group.

This clonotype was obtained from a human donor in good health (CMV status not recorded). Some clones in this sample may be carry-over from other donors' samples. The sample in question was cultured CD8+ T cells from PBMCs, obtained from culture after CMV antigen stimulation.

Here the CDR3 is given as CASSVGGKSEQFF. The nucleotide sequence reads TGTGCCAGCAGTGTTGGAGGGAAGAGTGAGCAGTTCTTC. This sequence uses TRBV6-4 and TRBJ2-1; TRBD2 is a possible D gene, resting on 6 matching bases. V gives up 4 bases and J gives up 9 bases, and the segment between their germline ends measures 13 bases. As encoded in the germline V gene, CDR1 is MRHNA while CDR2 is SNTAGT. Its CDR3 holds 13 amino acids, cysteine through phenylalanine. Just CDR3 DNA is preserved here, 39 bases in frame from base 1.